The clone carrying this T cell receptor beta chain has just a few counts. This sample was included in a study of CD8 T cells in Susac syndrome. After extraction with the RNeasy kit, roughly 0.5 to 1 ug of the RNA was reverse transcribed using random hexamers. TCRdb redid the calling of the immunoSEQ multiplex PCR reads with MiXCR, one entry per CDR3 protein. The sample holds 170,000 or so distinct CDR3 sequences, approximately 94% seen once. V was cut by 1 base and J by 4 bases, with 10 bases left in between. This CDR3 has 14 residues. CDR1 is MNHNS, CDR2 SASEGT, per germline. The TCR sequence derives from a human donor with Susac syndrome. The sequenced sample was CD4+ T cells from PBMCs. The V and J genes are TRBV6-1 and TRBJ1-1; D call uncertain. CDR3 coding DNA: TGTGCCAGCAGTGAAGTCCGGACTGGCACTGAAGCTTTCTTT. This codes for CASSEVRTGTEAFF.